This T cell receptor (beta chain) was documented in a study of OX40 agonist ivuxolimab in advanced cancers. Study-wide context: Ivuxolimab was a fully human IgG2 agonistic monoclonal antibody targeting the costimulatory receptor OX40 (CD134). Intravenous ivuxolimab was administered to patients every 2 weeks at six dose levels: 0.01, 0.1, 0.3, 1.5, 3 and 10 mg/kg. Of the roughly 50 dose-escalation patients, hepatocellular carcinoma was present in around 19, melanoma in around 15, renal cell carcinoma in 9 and head and neck cancer in 9. The dose-escalation cohort was roughly 87% male with a mean age of about 60 years, ranging from roughly 23 to 90. Patients were allowed to have had prior anti-PD-1, anti-PD-L1 or anti-CTLA-4 therapy, and 40% of the dose-escalation patients had been treated with checkpoint inhibitors. Partial responses were achieved by three dose-escalation patients, of whom one had hepatocellular carcinoma and two had cutaneous melanoma. Peripheral TCRbeta sequencing aimed to test whether ivuxolimab altered TCR sequence diversity and caused clonal T-cell expansion. The paper describes the monotherapy dose-escalation part (N of about 47 patients) of the phase I trial of ivuxolimab.

The trial excluded patients who had a history of autoimmune disease or were on systemic immunosuppression. Peripheral blood for TCR sequencing was collected from all dose cohorts at baseline, on cycle 4 day 1, and on cycle 7 day 1. Samples came from an open-label, multicenter, first-in-human phase I dose-escalation trial of ivuxolimab. Adults with locally advanced or metastatic melanoma, renal cell, hepatocellular, or head and neck squamous cell carcinoma were enrolled in the trial. Before TCR sequencing, CD4+ T cells and CD8+ T cells were sorted from peripheral blood as separate populations. Spanning cysteine to phenylalanine, the CDR3 consists of 14 amino acids. This entry keeps only the CDR3 DNA: 42 bases, framed from base 1. The germline V gene supplies CDR1 SNHLY and CDR2 FYNNEI. Deletion took 7 bases off V and 2 bases off J, with a span of 11 bases between the germline ends. Genomic DNA was extracted from sorted cells for sequencing of the TCRbeta CDR3 region. The immunoSEQ Assay was used to sequence the TCRbeta CDR3 regions. In its TCRdb copy, this immuneACCESS table keeps in-frame sequences only and misses some clones. Where compared with another copy, unresolved V genes explain less than half of these, and the others have no known cause. In this sample the table shows some 70,000 clones, more than 70% of which occur a single time. The ten largest clones capture approximately 0.68% of the sample.

This clone was observed a handful of times. What antigen it recognizes has not been identified. Base qualities are not recorded, but no much larger clone differs from it by a single base. Findings and caveats that apply to the study as a whole: After ivuxolimab, expanded clones were on average more numerous among CD8+ T cells than among CD4+ T cells. Low levels of normalized T-cell clonal expansion were also shown by some nonresponding patients. Clonal expansion of both CD4+ and CD8+ blood T cells was observed from baseline to week 6 at doses 0.1 to 3.0 mg/kg. Partial responders in the 0.1-3.0 mg/kg groups had among the lowest normalized peripheral clonal expansion, especially among CD8+ T cells. Antigen specificity was not determined for the clonally expanded peripheral T cells.

The sequence came from an adult with an advanced solid tumor such as melanoma, head and neck, liver or kidney cancer. Sample: CD4+ or CD8+ T cells sorted from blood, taken in a trial of the OX40 agonist ivuxolimab. The rearrangement joined TRBV2 to TRBJ1-4; TRBD1 is a weak D gene call, 6 bases matching. This receptor has the CDR3 CASNMQGTNEKLFF. The bases are TGTGCCAGCAATATGCAGGGGACTAATGAAAAACTGTTTTTT. The CDR3, completed at both ends by the reference TRBV2 and TRBJ1-4 genes, gives the full variable domain EPEVTQTPSHQVTQMGQEVILRCVPISNHLYFYWYRQILGQKVEFLVSFYNNEISEKSEIFDDQFSVERPDGSNFTLKIRSTKLEDSAMYFCASNMQGTNEKLFFGSGTQLSVL.